One sample yielded the 26 T cell receptor beta chains listed below, sequenced in a study of OX40 agonist ivuxolimab in advanced cancers. The method behind the library was the immunoSEQ multiplex PCR assay. This immuneACCESS table, as held by TCRdb, lists in-frame sequences with V and J called but not all clones. Of the missing ones, under half trace to an unresolved V gene in checked studies; the others have no known cause. In this sample the table shows fewer than 25,000 clones, 70% to 90% of which occur a single time. The biggest ten clones account for 20% to 25% of the sample. Material: CD4+ or CD8+ T cells sorted from blood, obtained in a trial of the OX40 agonist ivuxolimab. These receptors all come from an adult with an advanced solid tumor such as melanoma, head and neck, liver or kidney cancer.

The gene calls are TRBV4-1 and TRBJ2-7; 11 positions agree with TRBD1. CDR3 length: 17 residues. Germline V gives CDR1 MGHRA, CDR2 YSYEKL. V lost 0 bases to trimming and J lost 7 bases; unmatched junction nucleotides: 11. The DNA of the CDR3 is TGCGCCAGCAGCCAAGATTTGGGGACAGGGGGTTTCGGGGAGCAGTACTTC. Protein: CASSQDLGTGGFGEQYF.

The chain recombines TRBV6-1 with TRBJ2-7; 7 positions match TRBD1. Germline values: CDR1 MNHNS, CDR2 SASEGT. J was trimmed by 6 bases and V by 5 bases; bases with no gene match: 4. The CDR3 is 12 amino acids. The CDR3 region has the DNA TGTGCCAGCAGTAATGACAGGGCCGAGCAGTACTTC. It is translated as CASSNDRAEQYF.

J is TRBJ2-1 and V is TRBV29-1; D perhaps matches TRBD1 (6 bases). CDR1 is SQVTM and CDR2 is ANQGSEA in the germline V gene. Trimming pared 7 bases from V and 0 bases from J, leaving 22 bases between. This CDR3 comprises 17 residues. The CDR3 bases are TGCAGCGCCGAGGTGGGTCAGGGGCCGAGCTCCTACAATGAGCAGTTCTTC. This encodes CSAEVGQGPSSYNEQFF.

V usage is TRBV19 and J usage is TRBJ2-4; 8 nucleotides align to TRBD2. CDR1 and CDR2 (germline): LNHDA, SQIVND (reference sequence). Trimming took 7 bases from V and 0 from J; bases not matched to a gene: 8. CDR3 length: 16 residues. CDR3 sequence reads: CASTTGGGLAKNIQYF. CDR3 DNA sequence: TGTGCCAGTACCACGGGAGGGGGACTAGCCAAAAACATTCAGTACTTC. Supplemented by reference TRBV19 and TRBJ2-4, the full variable domain reads DGGITQSPKYLFRKEGQNVTLSCEQNLNHDAMYWYRQDPGQGLRLIYYSQIVNDFQKGDIAEGYSVSREKKESFPLTVTSAQKNPTAFYLCASTTGGGLAKNIQYFGAGTRLSVL.

The sample holds one count of this clone. The chain carries TRBV27 and TRBJ2-5; D possibly uses TRBD1 or TRBD2 (5 bases each). Germline CDR1 reads MNHEY; CDR2 reads SMNVEV (reference sequence). This CDR3 spans 14 amino acids. Trimming took off 4 bases at V and 1 base at J, with 10 bases between the two ends. The CDR3 reads CASSSRDVQETQYF. In DNA, the CDR3 is TGTGCCAGCAGTTCCCGGGACGTCCAAGAGACCCAGTACTTC.

This clone has a single count. The gene calls are TRBV11-3 and TRBJ2-2; no reliable D call. V was pared by 5 bases and J by 5 bases, with 3 bases between. The CDR3 loop spans 11 amino acids. The germline gives CDR1 SGHNT, CDR2 YENEEA. The CDR3 region has the DNA TGTGCCAGCAGCGGTACCGGGGAGCTGTTTTTT. This encodes CASSGTGELFF. The entire variable domain, with the rest obtained from reference TRBV11-3 and TRBJ2-2, is as follows: EAGVVQSPRYKIIEKKQPVAFWCNPISGHNTLYWYLQNLGQGPELLIRYENEEAVDDSQLPKDRFSAERLKGVDSTLKIQPAELGDSAVYLCASSGTGELFFGEGSRLTVL.

This clone appeared once. This sequence joins TRBV7-9 and TRBJ2-1; TRBD1 or TRBD2 may be the D gene (6 bases each). The ends were cut back, 5 bases at V and 1 base at J, with 15 bases in the middle. Germline CDR1 reads SEHNR; CDR2 reads FQNEAQ (reference sequence). CDR3 length: 16 amino acids. The CDR3 region has the DNA TGTGCCAGCAGCCCCAAGGGGGGAGGATCCTACAATGAGCAGTTCTTC. The encoded protein is CASSPKGGGSYNEQFF.

The chain combines TRBV9 with TRBJ2-3; D perhaps matches TRBD2 (6 bases). CDR1 and CDR2 from the germline V gene are SGDLS and YYNGEE. The CDR3 is 17 residues long. V shed 3 bases and J shed 4 bases, with 21 bases lying between them. DNA of the CDR3: TGTGCCAGCAGCGCCTCCCCTGCGGGAAATCGCGCAGATACGCAGTATTTT. It encodes CASSASPAGNRADTQYF.

V usage is TRBV4-1 and J usage is TRBJ2-5; D possibly matches TRBD1 or TRBD2 (5 bases each). Trimming left V 4 bases short and J 5 bases short, with 14 bases between. CDR3 length: 14 amino acids. Germline CDR1 MGHRA, CDR2 YSYEKL. The CDR3 DNA reads TGCGCCAGCAGCCCAGAATGGGGGTGGGAGACCCAGTACTTC. Encoded protein: CASSPEWGWETQYF.

This chain connects TRBV11-2 to TRBJ2-5; 8 bases are a match to TRBD2. Losses at the gene ends were 4 bases for V and 9 bases for J; bases not matched to a gene: 13. CDR1 is SGHAT and CDR2 is FQNNGV in the germline V gene. The CDR3 contains 15 residues. Here the CDR3 DNA reads TGTGCCAGCAGCTCCCTCCAAGCGGGGGTCCGGGCCCAGTACTTC. This encodes CASSSLQAGVRAQYF. The full variable domain, rest sourced from reference TRBV11-2 and TRBJ2-5, is EAGVAQSPRYKIIEKRQSVAFWCNPISGHATLYWYQQILGQGPKLLIQFQNNGVVDDSQLPKDRFSAERLKGVDSTLKIQPAKLEDSAVYLCASSSLQAGVRAQYFGPGTRLLVL.

The rearrangement links TRBV2 to TRBJ1-1; no definite D call. V shed 3 bases and J shed 10 bases, with 12 bases lying between them. Germline V gene sequence: CDR1 SNHLY, CDR2 FYNNEI. CDR3 length: 12 residues. The CDR3 sequence: CASSDGVIRAFF. DNA for the CDR3: TGTGCCAGCAGTGATGGGGTTATTCGAGCTTTCTTT.

Remarks on this clone: Other DNA sequences in the sample encode the same CDR3. This chain joins TRBV29-1 and TRBJ1-2; D is uncertain. V dropped 0 bases and J dropped 7 bases, with 18 bases sitting between them. Germline V gene data show CDR1 as SQVTM and CDR2 as ANQGSEA. The CDR3 is 15 amino acids. The CDR3 DNA is TGCAGCGTTGAAGAGGAGACCATCCAGTACGGTGGCTACACCTTC. Translated, it gives CSVEEETIQYGGYTF.

The rearrangement joins TRBV11-1 to TRBJ1-1; D call uncertain. V lost 2 bases, J lost 6 bases, and 4 bases lay in between. CDR1 is SGHAT and CDR2 is FQDESV in the germline V gene (reference sequence). The CDR3 loop spans 11 amino acids. The CDR3 here is CASSLSPEAFF. CDR3 nucleotides: TGTGCCAGCAGCTTATCGCCTGAAGCTTTCTTT.

This sequence joins TRBV7-9 and TRBJ1-1, with 7 bases aligning to TRBD1. Germline V CDR1 and CDR2: SEHNR, FQNEAQ (reference sequence). The CDR3 runs 14 residues. V dropped 5 bases and J dropped 6; count of bases not matched to a gene: 9. The CDR3 DNA follows: TGTGCCAGCAGCCAAAGACAGGGAATTGCTGAAGCTTTCTTT. Translating gives CASSQRQGIAEAFF.

The chain carries TRBV7-6 and TRBJ2-3; 7 nucleotides match TRBD1. This CDR3 has 15 residues. Germline trimming cut 5 bases from V and 7 bases from J; bases unmatched to any gene: 12. Germline CDR1 reads SGHVS; CDR2 reads FNYEAQ. The CDR3 spells CASSLPLYRGHTQYF. The CDR3, as DNA: TGTGCCAGCAGCCTACCACTTTACAGGGGACATACGCAGTATTTT.

As concerns this clone: At one boundary the junction diverges from the germline segment, which might be a read error. Written as DNA, the CDR3 is TGTGCCAGCAGCATGGGATCCGGGACTAACCTTGAAATACTGTTTTTT. It codes for CASSMGSGTNLEILFF. The chain recombines TRBV5-8 with TRBJ1-4; D perhaps matches TRBD1 (5 bases). The CDR3 extends over 16 amino acids. Germline values: CDR1 SGHTS, CDR2 YDEGEE.

This chain joins TRBV7-9 and TRBJ2-7, with D possibly being TRBD1 or TRBD2 (6 bases each). The germline V gene has CDR1 SEHNR and CDR2 FQNEAQ (reference sequence). V lost 1 base and J lost 5, with 12 bases in between. CDR3 length: 14 residues. The CDR3 nucleotides read TGTGCCAGCAGCTTAGAAGGGGGGCCCCACGAGCAGTACTTC. This translates into CASSLEGGPHEQYF.

J is TRBJ2-2 and V is TRBV12-5; D is unresolved. The CDR3 is 13 residues long. V shed 8 bases and J shed 6 bases, with 13 bases lying between them. The V gene's germline CDR1 is LGHNT and CDR2 FRNRAP. The CDR3 loop reads CASRPAVSGELFF. The CDR3 DNA follows: TGTGCTAGTAGGCCTGCCGTATCCGGGGAGCTGTTTTTT.

The chain employs TRBV14 and TRBJ2-7; the match to TRBD2 covers 10 bases. Germline loops: CDR1 SGHDN, CDR2 FVKESK. Unmatched junction bases numbered 7, after V lost 3 bases and J lost 2 bases. The length of the CDR3 is 16 residues. CDR3 DNA: TGTGCCAGCAGCCATTTCTCCGGACTAGCGGCCTACGAGCAGTACTTC. Amino acid sequence: CASSHFSGLAAYEQYF.

V gene TRBV7-3 combines with J gene TRBJ1-2; 7 bases are shared with TRBD1. The V and J ends lost 5 bases and 5 bases, in that order; junction bases with no gene match: 11. Germline CDR1 and CDR2: SGHTA and FQGTGA. The CDR3 runs 15 residues. Here the CDR3 DNA reads TGTGCCAGCAGCCCCTATTCCACAGGGGCGTATGGCTACACCTTC. Translation: CASSPYSTGAYGYTF. Together with reference TRBV7-3 and TRBJ1-2, the CDR3 gives the full variable domain: GAGVSQTPSNKVTEKGKYVELRCDPISGHTALYWYRQSLGQGPEFLIYFQGTGAADDSGLPNDRFFAVRPEGSVSTLKIQRTERGDSAVYLCASSPYSTGAYGYTFGSGTRLTVV.

J is TRBJ1-2 and V is TRBV11-2; TRBD1 is a possible D gene (5 bases). V dropped 5 bases and J dropped 7 bases, with 14 bases sitting between them. CDR1 SGHAT and CDR2 FQNNGV come from the germline V gene. There are 13 residues in the CDR3. This CDR3 reads CASSLESGSGYTF. The CDR3 DNA sequence: TGTGCCAGCAGCCTGGAATCAGGGTCTGGCTACACCTTC.

This clone was seen just once. The chain joins TRBV6-5 to TRBJ2-5; D uncertain. The CDR3 runs to 13 residues. Germline V lookup: CDR1 MNHEY, CDR2 SVGAGI. The germline V and J ends were trimmed by 5 bases and 8 bases, with 15 bases remaining between them. CDR3 DNA: TGTGCCAGCAGTCTCCTAAATGGTTACACCCAGTACTTC. Translation gives CASSLLNGYTQYF.

The gene calls are TRBV4-1 and TRBJ2-2, with 8 bases that match TRBD1. V trimming: 1 base; J trimming: 6 bases; junction bases outside the gene matches: 10. Germline-derived CDR1 and CDR2 are MGHRA and YSYEKL. The CDR3 extends over 17 amino acids. CDR3 protein: CASSQAWRETGAGELFF. DNA of the CDR3: TGCGCCAGCAGCCAAGCATGGAGAGAGACAGGGGCCGGGGAGCTGTTTTTT.

The sample holds one count of this clone. V usage is TRBV6-6 and J usage is TRBJ1-3; D may be TRBD1 (5 bases). The CDR3 is made up of 15 amino acids. The germline gives CDR1 MNHNY, CDR2 SVGAGI (reference sequence). Between the trimmed V and J ends, which lost 6 bases and 1 base, there was a span of 13 bases. CDR3 bases: TGTGCCAGCAGAACCGGGACGGAATCTGGAAACACCATATATTTT. It is translated as CASRTGTESGNTIYF.

The rearrangement links TRBV18 to TRBJ2-3; 8 nucleotides align to TRBD1. Trimming took 4 bases from V and 3 from J; bases not matched to a gene: 3. Germline V gene lookup returns CDR1 KGHSH and CDR2 LQKENI. The CDR3 is 14 residues long. CDR3 sequence reads: CASSQDRETDTQYF. CDR3 DNA sequence: TGTGCCAGCTCACAGGACAGGGAAACAGATACGCAGTATTTT. Using reference TRBV18 and TRBJ2-3 for the parts outside the CDR3, the full variable domain is NAGVMQNPRHLVRRRGQEARLRCSPMKGHSHVYWYRQLPEEGLKFMVYLQKENIIDESGMPKERFSAEFPKEGPSILRIQQVVRGDSAAYFCASSQDRETDTQYFGPGTRLTVL.

Details on this clone: Its ends do not fully match the called genes, so a read error is possible. V and J are TRBV19 and TRBJ2-1; 7 positions agree with TRBD2. The V gene's germline CDR1 is LNHDA and CDR2 SQIVND (reference sequence). There are 15 residues in the CDR3. The CDR3 region has the DNA TGTGCCAGTAGGATAGGCGGGAGCTCCTACAATGAGCAGTTCTTC. Encoded protein: CASRIGGSSYNEQFF.